Below are 8 T cell receptor beta chains sequenced from a single sample in a study of technical replicates of blood from four donors. The data were produced by immunoSEQ multiplex PCR, yet TCRdb's version contains in-frame clones alone and is incomplete. The table lists tens of thousands of clones, 75% to 95% of them singletons. The sequenced sample consisted of T cells isolated from PBMCs. These TCRs come from a human donor in good health.

The J gene is TRBJ2-5, the V gene TRBV6-1; 8 nucleotides align to TRBD2. V was pared by 8 bases and J by 5 bases, with 7 bases of the junction left unmatched. The CDR3 spans 13 residues. Germline assignment: CDR1 MNHNS and CDR2 SASEGT. This CDR3 is CASVPGGWETQYF. CDR3 DNA sequence: TGTGCCAGCGTCCCGGGAGGGTGGGAGACCCAGTACTTC.

The V and J genes are TRBV21-1 and TRBJ2-2; the table names TRBD1, a call not compared with the DNA. TRBV21-1 constitutes a pseudogene. The CDR3 runs to 14 residues. The CDR3 nucleotides are TGTGCCAGCAGCAAAACAGGGAACACCGGGGAGCTGTTTTTT. Translation gives CASSKTGNTGELFF.

This chain joins TRBV11-1 and TRBJ1-1; D is unclear. There are 13 residues in the CDR3. V was clipped by 0 bases and J by 4 bases, with 6 bases between them. CDR1 is SGHAT and CDR2 is FQDESV in the germline V gene (reference sequence). This CDR3 is CASSLAGGTEAFF. The CDR3 nucleotides are TGTGCCAGCAGCTTAGCAGGAGGCACTGAAGCTTTCTTT.

This clone is a singleton in its sample. The chain links TRBV18 to TRBJ1-5; a weak D match, TRBD1 (6 bases). Trimming removed 6 bases at V and 3 bases at J, with 12 bases between. Germline values: CDR1 KGHSH, CDR2 LQKENI. This CDR3 has 14 amino acids. The CDR3 nucleotides are TGTGCCAGCTCTTTCCGGGACACCAATCAGCCCCAGCATTTT. It translates to CASSFRDTNQPQHF.

This clone came up once. This sequence joins TRBV5-1 and TRBJ2-7, with 12 bases that match TRBD1. This CDR3 has 15 residues. Germline V gives CDR1 SGHRS, CDR2 YFSETQ. Trimming cost V 6 bases and J 6 bases; bases outside gene matches: 10. The CDR3 spells CASIPGQGAGGEQYF. CDR3 bases: TGCGCCAGCATCCCGGGACAGGGGGCTGGGGGCGAGCAGTACTTC.

The chain carries TRBV5-1 and TRBJ2-7; D is possibly TRBD2 (6 bases). Trimming shortened V by 4 bases and J by 2 bases, and 7 bases separated the two germline ends. This CDR3 region has 12 residues. CDR1 and CDR2 from the germline V gene are SGHRS and YFSETQ. This chain's CDR3 is CASSREPYEQYF. The DNA for the CDR3 is TGCGCCAGCAGCCGGGAGCCCTACGAGCAGTACTTC.

The rearrangement uses TRBV19 and TRBJ2-7; D perhaps matches TRBD2 (5 bases). In germline, CDR1 is LNHDA, CDR2 SQIVND (reference sequence). V lost 3 bases and J lost 0, with 9 bases in between. CDR3 length: 14 amino acids. CDR3 amino acids: CASSIPGSSYEQYF. In DNA, the CDR3 is TGTGCCAGTAGTATTCCTGGGAGCTCCTACGAGCAGTACTTC.

This chain connects TRBV5-5 to TRBJ1-1; 8 bases agree with TRBD1. The CDR3 extends over 13 amino acids. Unmatched junction bases numbered 4, after V lost 4 bases and J lost 5 bases. Germline CDR1 is SGHKS and CDR2 is YYEKEE (reference sequence). In DNA, the CDR3 is TGTGCCAGCAGCCCGGACAGGGATACTGAAGCTTTCTTT. Translated, it gives CASSPDRDTEAFF.